This T cell receptor beta chain was recovered during a study of patients and donors after allogeneic stem cell transplantation. V was cut by 0 bases and J by 3 bases, with 5 bases left in between. The CDR3 is made up of 14 amino acids. Looked up from germline, CDR1 is LGHDT and CDR2 is YNNKEL (reference sequence). Using its own MiXCR run on the RT-PCR reads, TCRdb lists one record per CDR3 protein. This repertoire shows some 160,000 distinct CDR3 sequences, roughly 22% found once; its top ten account for around 26%. Sequencing used blood, either unsorted or a sorted T cell fraction (not recorded which). This chain joins TRBV3-1 and TRBJ2-2; D unclear. The sequence came from a human donor who was either an allogeneic HSCT recipient or a stem cell or donor lymphocyte infusion donor (not recorded which). It is not recorded whose cells these are; they may come from a transplant donor. The CDR3 loop is CASSQEGDTGELFF. The DNA for the CDR3 is TGTGCCAGCAGCCAAGAAGGAGACACCGGGGAGCTGTTTTTT.